The 7 T cell receptor beta chains below were found in one sample sequenced in a study of blood T cell repertoires in COVID-19 (dated by TCRdb to about 2020). Receptor libraries were prepared by the immunoSEQ multiplex PCR assay. Held by TCRdb, this immuneACCESS table contains in-frame sequences only and omits some clones. Under half of the omission traces to an unresolved V gene where checked; the cause of the rest is unknown. This sample is represented by tens of thousands of clones; around 69% of them were singletons. About 20% of the sample is in the top ten clones. Sequencing used peripheral blood. The receptors were sampled from a human donor in a cohort sampled during active or convalescent COVID-19.

The J gene is TRBJ2-2, the V gene TRBV5-1, with 9 bases matching TRBD1. This CDR3 is 15 amino acids long. With V trimmed by 4 bases and J by 4 bases, 5 bases remained unmatched. In germline, CDR1 is SGHRS, CDR2 YFSETQ. CDR3 sequence: CASSPWTGATGELFF. The CDR3 bases are TGCGCCAGCAGCCCCTGGACAGGGGCCACCGGGGAGCTGTTTTTT.

In its sample, this clone was seen a few times. The chain employs TRBV28 and TRBJ1-6; D is uncertain. The CDR3 spans 16 residues. In germline, CDR1 is MDHEN, CDR2 SYDVKM. V was pared by 7 bases and J by 9 bases, with 22 bases between. CDR3 sequence: CASNPLRGGWGSPLHF. CDR3 sequence (DNA): TGTGCCAGCAACCCCTTACGGGGAGGCTGGGGTTCACCCCTCCACTTT.

Remarks on this clone: At one boundary the junction diverges from the germline segment, which might be a read error. The chain uses TRBV7-2 and TRBJ2-4; 7 nucleotides line up with TRBD1. This CDR3 has 15 residues. Germline CDR1 SGHTA, CDR2 FQGNSA. The CDR3 loop reads CASSLAWDSIYIQYF. CDR3 DNA: TGTGCCAGCAGCCTAGCTTGGGACAGTATATACATTCAGTACTTC.

This chain joins TRBV10-2 and TRBJ1-1, with D possibly being TRBD1 (6 bases). V was clipped by 4 bases and J by 9 bases, with 9 bases between them. This CDR3 contains 11 residues. In germline, CDR1 is WSHSY, CDR2 SAAADI. The CDR3, as DNA: TGCGCCAGCAGTGGCAGGGGACAAGCTTTCTTT. It yields the protein CASSGRGQAFF.

The chain has TRBV27 and TRBJ2-2; D is possibly TRBD2 (6 bases). Germline CDR1 is MNHEY and CDR2 is SMNVEV (reference sequence). The ends were cut back, 6 bases at V and 3 bases at J, with 11 bases in the middle. The CDR3 runs 14 residues. CDR3 sequence: CASREGLDTGELFF. The CDR3 DNA sequence: TGTGCCAGCAGGGAGGGGCTCGACACCGGGGAGCTGTTTTTT.

In this sample, this clone turned up once. The rearrangement joins TRBV7-2 to TRBJ2-7; TRBD2 matches 12 bases. The CDR3 is 15 amino acids. J lost 3 bases, V lost 5 bases, and 5 bases had no gene match. Germline loops: CDR1 SGHTA, CDR2 FQGNSA. The CDR3 nucleotides read TGTGCCAGCAGCCCGACTAGCGGGAGAAACTACGAGCAGTACTTC. Protein sequence: CASSPTSGRNYEQYF.

The chain couples TRBV12-3 or TRBV12-4 to TRBJ2-1; 8 bases are a match to TRBD1. Trimming at V came to 6 bases and at J to 9 bases, leaving 4 bases not matched to a gene. The CDR3 has 12 amino acids. In DNA, the CDR3 is TGTGCCAGCAGGACAGGGGATGGTGAGCAGTTCTTC. Its protein product is CASRTGDGEQFF.